Listed here are 8 T cell receptor beta chains from one sample, sequenced in a study of cytomegalovirus exposure and HLA in healthy donors. The PCR contained 60 Vbeta and 13 Jbeta primers. The table came from immunoSEQ multiplex PCR; TCRdb's copy has only in-frame clones and leaves some out. The table records roughly 100,000 clones, 75% to 90% of them present only once. Input material: PBMCs. The receptor set was obtained from a man younger than 45 in good health and CMV-seronegative.

The chain employs TRBV29-1 and TRBJ1-1; D call uncertain. Trimming left V 7 bases short and J 4 bases short, with 7 bases between. There are 10 residues in the CDR3. From germline, CDR1 is SQVTM and CDR2 ANQGSEA. The CDR3 DNA sequence: TGCAGCGGCTGGCCCACTGAAGCTTTCTTT. The encoded protein is CSGWPTEAFF.

This sequence joins TRBV6-1 and TRBJ2-5; 10 bases match TRBD2. The J call is in doubt because the DNA end fits TRBJ2-7 better. The V gene's germline CDR1 is MNHNS and CDR2 SASEGT. This CDR3 is built from 15 residues. The CDR3 spells CASKDLLAGLYEQYF. As DNA, the CDR3 is TGTGCCAGCAAAGACTTACTAGCGGGGTTATACGAGCAGTACTTC.

The chain links TRBV30 to TRBJ1-5, with a weak D call TRBD1 (6 bases). V lost 2 bases, J lost 3 bases, and 14 bases lay in between. There are 15 residues in the CDR3. CDR1 GTSNPN and CDR2 SVGIG come from the germline V gene (reference sequence). The CDR3 loop is CAWSQGSAVNQPQHF. The CDR3 DNA reads TGTGCCTGGAGTCAGGGGTCGGCGGTCAATCAGCCCCAGCATTTT.

The J gene is TRBJ2-7, the V gene TRBV5-1; the match to TRBD2 covers 10 bases. This CDR3 has 13 residues. V was clipped by 6 bases and J by 7 bases; unmatched bases: 7. CDR1 is SGHRS and CDR2 is YFSETQ in the germline V gene. Here the CDR3 reads CASNLAGVGEQYF. The CDR3 region has the DNA TGCGCCAGCAACCTAGCGGGAGTAGGTGAGCAGTACTTC.

The chain employs TRBV7-9 and TRBJ2-7; 9 bases are a match to TRBD1. CDR3 length: 12 amino acids. Germline CDR1 reads SEHNR; CDR2 reads FQNEAQ (reference sequence). CDR3 DNA: TGTGGGACGGGACAGGGTACCTACGAGCAGTACTTC. This sequence encodes CGTGQGTYEQYF.

V gene TRBV4-1 combines with J gene TRBJ2-3; TRBD2 matches 14 bases. Germline V lookup: CDR1 MGHRA, CDR2 YSYEKL. This CDR3 has 15 residues. Losses at the gene ends were 3 bases for V and 6 bases for J; bases not matched to a gene: 2. The CDR3 DNA follows: TGCGCCAGCAGCCAGACTAGCGGGAGGGGGGATACGCAGTATTTT. It translates to CASSQTSGRGDTQYF.

The chain carries TRBV6-5 and TRBJ1-2, with D possibly TRBD1 on 6 matching bases. The CDR3 spans 12 residues. Germline loops: CDR1 MNHEY, CDR2 SVGAGI. Trimming left V 5 bases short and J 7 bases short, with 11 bases between. The CDR3 protein is CASSRNRVGYTF. For the CDR3, the DNA is TGTGCCAGCAGTAGAAACAGGGTTGGCTACACCTTC.

The CDR3 bases are TGTGCCAGCAGTTTAATCCGGGGGGCTGAGCAGTACTTC. The encoded protein is CASSLIRGAEQYF. The rearrangement uses TRBV27 and TRBJ2-7; D possibly corresponds to TRBD2 (7 bases). Germline loops: CDR1 MNHEY, CDR2 SMNVEV (reference sequence). The CDR3 is 13 residues long. V lost 2 bases, J lost 7 bases, and 12 bases lay in between.